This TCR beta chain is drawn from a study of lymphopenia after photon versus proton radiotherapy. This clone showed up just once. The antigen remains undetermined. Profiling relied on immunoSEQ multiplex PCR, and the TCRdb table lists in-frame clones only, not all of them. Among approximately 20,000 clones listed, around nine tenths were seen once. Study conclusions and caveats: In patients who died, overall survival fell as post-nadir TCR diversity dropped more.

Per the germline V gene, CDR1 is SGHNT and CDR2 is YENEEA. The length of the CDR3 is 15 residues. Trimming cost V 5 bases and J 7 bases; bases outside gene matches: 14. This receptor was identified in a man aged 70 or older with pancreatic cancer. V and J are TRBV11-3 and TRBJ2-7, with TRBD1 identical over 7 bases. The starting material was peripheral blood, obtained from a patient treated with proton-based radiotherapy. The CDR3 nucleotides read TGTGCCAGCAGCCCCTGGACAGGCGGACTTCGGGAGCAGTACTTC. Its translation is CASSPWTGGLREQYF.